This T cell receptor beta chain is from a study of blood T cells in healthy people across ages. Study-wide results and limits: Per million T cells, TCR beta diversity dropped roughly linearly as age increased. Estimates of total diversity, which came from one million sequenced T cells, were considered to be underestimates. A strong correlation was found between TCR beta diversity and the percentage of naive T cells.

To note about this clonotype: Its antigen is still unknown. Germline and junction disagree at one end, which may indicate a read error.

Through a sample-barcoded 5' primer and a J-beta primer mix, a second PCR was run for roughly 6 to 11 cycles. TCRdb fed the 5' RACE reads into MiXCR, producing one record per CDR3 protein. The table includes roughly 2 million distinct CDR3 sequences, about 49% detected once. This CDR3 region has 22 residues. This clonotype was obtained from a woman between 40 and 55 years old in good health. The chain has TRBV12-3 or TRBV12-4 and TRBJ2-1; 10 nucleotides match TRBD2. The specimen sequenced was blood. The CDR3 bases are TGTGCCAGCGGTTTCGGTTGGGGTAGAGGGTTGGTAGCGGGGGGTTTCAACCATGAGCAGTTCTTC. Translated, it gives CASGFGWGRGLVAGGFNHEQFF.